This T cell receptor beta chain was sequenced during a study of OX40 agonist ivuxolimab in advanced cancers. Study at large: Prior checkpoint blockade (anti-PD-1, anti-PD-L1 or anti-CTLA-4) was permitted; roughly 40% had it. Two cutaneous melanoma patients and one hepatocellular carcinoma patient, three in all, had partial responses.

With regard to this clone: The antigen is unknown.

The germline V gene encodes CDR1 MNHEY and CDR2 SVGAGI. The CDR3 contains 15 residues. The germline V and J ends were trimmed by 2 bases and 8 bases, with 15 bases remaining between them. Profiled with immunoSEQ multiplex PCR; TCRdb holds only in-frame clones, not every one. Among tens of thousands of clones listed, about nine tenths were seen once. Study results and limitations: The authors also found low normalized T-cell clonal expansion in some nonresponders.

Specimen: CD4+ or CD8+ T cells sorted from blood, collected in a trial of the OX40 agonist ivuxolimab. This chain joins TRBV6-5 and TRBJ1-4; possible D gene TRBD1, 5 bases. This clonotype was obtained from an adult with an advanced solid tumor such as melanoma, head and neck, liver or kidney cancer. The CDR3 DNA is TGTGCCAGCAGTTACGTTGGGGGAGGAGACGAAAAACTGTTTTTT. It translates to CASSYVGGGDEKLFF.